This is a list of T cell receptor beta chains from one sample in a study of cytomegalovirus exposure and HLA in healthy donors. Generated by immunoSEQ multiplex PCR, the TCRdb table keeps only in-frame clones and is missing some. This sample's table has 40,000 to 50,000 clones. Sequencing was done on a sample of PBMCs. These TCRs come from a man younger than 45 in good health and CMV-seronegative. Each CDR3 is given with its conserved first and last residue. Fields, in order: D gene, V gene, J gene, CDR3 protein, CDR3 DNA. A D gene is named only where the DNA matches it firmly.

D: -; V: TRBV2; J: TRBJ1-6; CDR3: CASSAAVRSYNSPLHF; DNA: TGTGCCAGCAGTGCGGCGGTCCGCTCCTATAATTCACCCCTCCACTTT
D: -; V: TRBV5-1; J: TRBJ2-7; CDR3: CASSLAPGLSSYEQYF; DNA: TGCGCCAGCAGCTTGGCCCCAGGCCTCAGCTCCTACGAGCAGTACTTC
D: TRBD1; V: TRBV14; J: TRBJ2-5; CDR3: CASSQLRTGYQETQYF; DNA: TGTGCCAGCAGCCAGTTGAGGACAGGGTACCAAGAGACCCAGTACTTC
D: -; V: TRBV5-1; J: TRBJ2-2; CDR3: CASSLDVSAGELFF; DNA: TGCGCCAGCAGCTTGGATGTTAGCGCTGGGGAGCTGTTTTTT
D: -; V: TRBV7-9; J: TRBJ2-3; CDR3: CASSLGDTGGDTQYF; DNA: TGTGCCAGCAGCTTGGGGGACACCGGCGGGGATACGCAGTATTTT
D: -; V: TRBV9; J: TRBJ2-5; CDR3: CASRHAQEAETQYF; DNA: TGTGCCAGCAGACATGCTCAGGAGGCAGAGACCCAGTACTTC
D: TRBD2; V: TRBV29-1; J: TRBJ2-5; CDR3: CSVEVASGRTVETQYF; DNA: TGCAGCGTTGAAGTGGCCAGCGGGAGGACCGTAGAGACCCAGTACTTC
D: -; V: TRBV10-1; J: TRBJ1-2; CDR3: CASSEKAAGGYTF; DNA: TGCGCCAGCAGTGAAAAGGCCGCAGGGGGCTACACCTTC
D: TRBD2; V: TRBV30; J: TRBJ2-3; CDR3: CAWSGKLAGDTDTQYF; DNA: TGTGCCTGGAGTGGTAAACTAGCGGGCGACACAGATACGCAGTATTTT
D: -; V: TRBV29-1; J: TRBJ1-1; CDR3: CSGGDGNTEAFF; DNA: TGCAGCGGTGGAGACGGGAACACTGAAGCTTTCTTT
D: -; V: TRBV7-3; J: TRBJ2-5; CDR3: CASSDRGGQENQYF; DNA: TGTGCCAGCAGCGACAGGGGAGGGCAAGAGAACCAGTACTTC
D: -; V: TRBV9; J: TRBJ2-5; CDR3: CASSVGFLPPGEETQYF; DNA: TGTGCCAGCAGCGTAGGATTCCTGCCCCCGGGGGAAGAGACCCAGTACTTC
D: -; V: TRBV5-8; J: TRBJ1-3; CDR3: CASASGDTIYF; DNA: TGTGCCAGCGCCTCAGGGGACACCATATATTTT
D: -; V: TRBV30; J: TRBJ1-1; CDR3: CAWNLGVGNTEAFF; DNA: TGTGCCTGGAACCTAGGAGTTGGGAACACTGAAGCTTTCTTT
D: TRBD1; V: TRBV6-5; J: TRBJ1-6; CDR3: CASRPGQWGSPLHF; DNA: TGTGCCAGCAGGCCGGGACAGTGGGGGTCACCCCTCCACTTT
D: -; V: TRBV29-1; J: TRBJ1-2; CDR3: CSFLTGGGYGYTF; DNA: TGCAGCTTCTTAACCGGGGGAGGCTATGGCTACACCTTC
D: TRBD2; V: TRBV7-9; J: TRBJ2-7; CDR3: CASSPPGGYPYEQYF; DNA: TGTGCCAGCAGCCCCCCGGGGGGATATCCCTACGAGCAGTACTTC